A selection of T cell receptor beta chains follows, all from one sample in a study of T cells after yellow fever vaccination. MiXCR, run by TCRdb on the 5' RACE reads, gives a single entry per CDR3 protein. Of about 75,000 distinct CDR3 sequences in the sample, approximately 7.3% were seen once. The material sequenced was CD8+ T cells sorted from PBMCs, taken 10 to 11 days after the first yellow fever vaccination. The receptors were sampled from a man between 18 and 35 years old who received the YFV17D yellow fever vaccine. Both conserved end residues are part of each CDR3. Each record gives: CDR3 DNA, CDR3 protein, D gene, V gene, J gene, clone size. D genes are given only for firm matches. Size is stated for part of the rows, as once, few or many counts, or as a class when the clone is expanded.

TGCGCCAGCAGCCCCCAAGGACAGGGCGAAAACATTCAGTACTTC	CASSPQGQGENIQYF	TRBD1	TRBV4-1	TRBJ2-4	many
TGTGCCAGCAGCTACCAACCCGCAGGGACAGGGGGCACCGGGGAGCTGTTTTTT	CASSYQPAGTGGTGELFF	TRBD1	TRBV7-3	TRBJ2-2	many
TGCAGCGTTGAACTACCCGGACGACAGGGGTTATCCTACGAGCAGTACTTC	CSVELPGRQGLSYEQYF	TRBD1	TRBV29-1	TRBJ2-7	many
TGTGCCAGCAGCCCTTTTCTCTCTGGGGCCAACGTCCTGACTTTC	CASSPFLSGANVLTF	.	TRBV3-1	TRBJ2-6	.
TGTGCCAGCAGTGATTCGGGTGATAGCAATCAGCCCCAGCATTTT	CASSDSGDSNQPQHF	.	TRBV6-4	TRBJ1-5	once
TGTGCCAGCAGGCCGAGCGGGGGGTTGTCCTACAATGAGCAGTTCTTC	CASRPSGGLSYNEQFF	TRBD2	TRBV6-5	TRBJ2-1	many
TGTGCCAGCAGTTACTCAGTCGGCTACACTGAAGCTTTCTTT	CASSYSVGYTEAFF	.	TRBV6-2/TRBV6-3	TRBJ1-1	many
TGCGCCAGCAGCCACAGGGCCGTTAGCAATCAGCCCCAGCATTTT	CASSHRAVSNQPQHF	.	TRBV4-1	TRBJ1-5	.
TGTGCCAGCACAGGGGGGGCCACAGATACGCAGTATTTT	CASTGGATDTQYF	.	TRBV11-3	TRBJ2-3	many
TGTGCCAGCAGTTACGTAGCCGCCTACGAGCAGTACTTC	CASSYVAAYEQYF	.	TRBV6-2/TRBV6-3	TRBJ2-7	.
TGTGCCAGCAGCCCCGACGTCGGCATTTCCTACGAGCAGTACTTC	CASSPDVGISYEQYF	.	TRBV6-1	TRBJ2-7	many
TGTGCCAGCAGCGCAGGAGAGGGGGCCGGTGAAAAACTGTTTTTT	CASSAGEGAGEKLFF	TRBD1	TRBV7-6	TRBJ1-4	.
TGTGCCAGCAGCCTTTTGGCGGGGGGCTCAAACCTCACAGATACGCAGTATTTT	CASSLLAGGSNLTDTQYF	TRBD2	TRBV7-9	TRBJ2-3	few
TGTGCCAGCAGCCACACCCCCGGGGGGGCCACGAGCTCCTACAATGAGCAGTTCTTC	CASSHTPGGATSSYNEQFF	TRBD2	TRBV12-3/TRBV12-4	TRBJ2-1	few
TGTGCCAGCAGCCCGGGGGTCGGGGAGACCCAGTACTTC	CASSPGVGETQYF	.	TRBV7-8	TRBJ2-5	many
TGTGCCAGCAGTTTTATCCAGTCAGAGCAGTACTTC	CASSFIQSEQYF	.	TRBV12-3/TRBV12-4	TRBJ2-7	.
TGCGCCAGCAGCTTAAGGGGGGAATGGAATGAGCAGTTCTTC	CASSLRGEWNEQFF	.	TRBV5-1	TRBJ2-1	many
TGTGCCAGCAGCCGCCTCGTGGGCTCGTACCAAGAGACCCAGTACTTC	CASSRLVGSYQETQYF	.	TRBV5-6	TRBJ2-5	many
TGTGCCAGCAGCTTCGGGACAGTTAATGAGCAGTACTTC	CASSFGTVNEQYF	TRBD1	TRBV5-6	TRBJ2-7	many
TGTGCTAGCAGCCAGACAGGGGGAGCCACCGTGGAGCTGTTTTTT	CASSQTGGATVELFF	TRBD1	TRBV7-7	TRBJ2-2	.